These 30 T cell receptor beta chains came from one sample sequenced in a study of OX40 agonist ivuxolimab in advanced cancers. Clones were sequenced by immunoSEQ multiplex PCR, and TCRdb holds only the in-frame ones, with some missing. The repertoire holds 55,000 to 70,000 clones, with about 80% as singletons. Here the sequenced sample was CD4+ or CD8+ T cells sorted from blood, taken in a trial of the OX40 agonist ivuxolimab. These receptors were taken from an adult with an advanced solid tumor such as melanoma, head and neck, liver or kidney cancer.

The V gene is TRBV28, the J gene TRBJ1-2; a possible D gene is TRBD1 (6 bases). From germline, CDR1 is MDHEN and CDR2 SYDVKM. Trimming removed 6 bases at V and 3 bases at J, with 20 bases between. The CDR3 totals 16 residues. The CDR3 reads CASSPQGQQAYYGYTF. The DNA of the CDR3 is TGTGCCAGCAGCCCCCAGGGACAACAGGCATACTATGGCTACACCTTC.

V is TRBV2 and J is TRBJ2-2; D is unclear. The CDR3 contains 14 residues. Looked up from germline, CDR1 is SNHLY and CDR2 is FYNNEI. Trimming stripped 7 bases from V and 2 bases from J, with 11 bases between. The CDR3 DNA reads TGTGCCAGCACCAAGGCAGGAAACACCGGGGAGCTGTTTTTT. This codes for CASTKAGNTGELFF.

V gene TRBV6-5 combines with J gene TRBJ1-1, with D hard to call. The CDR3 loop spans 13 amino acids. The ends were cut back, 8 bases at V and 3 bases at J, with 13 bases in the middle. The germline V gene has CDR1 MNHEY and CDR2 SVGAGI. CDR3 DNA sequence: TGTGCCAGCGGAGCGTCCCGACACACTGAAGCTTTCTTT. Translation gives CASGASRHTEAFF.

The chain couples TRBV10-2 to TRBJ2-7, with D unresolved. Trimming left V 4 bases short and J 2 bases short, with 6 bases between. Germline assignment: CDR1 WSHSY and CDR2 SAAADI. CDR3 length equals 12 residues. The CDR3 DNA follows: TGCGCCAGCAGTGGAAAGACCTACGAGCAGTACTTC. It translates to CASSGKTYEQYF.

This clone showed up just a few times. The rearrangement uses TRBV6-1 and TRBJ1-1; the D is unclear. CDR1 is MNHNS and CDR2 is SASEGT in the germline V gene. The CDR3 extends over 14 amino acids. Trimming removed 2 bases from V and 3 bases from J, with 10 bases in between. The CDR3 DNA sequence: TGTGCCAGCAGTGAATTTGGGGAACACACTGAAGCTTTCTTT. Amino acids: CASSEFGEHTEAFF.

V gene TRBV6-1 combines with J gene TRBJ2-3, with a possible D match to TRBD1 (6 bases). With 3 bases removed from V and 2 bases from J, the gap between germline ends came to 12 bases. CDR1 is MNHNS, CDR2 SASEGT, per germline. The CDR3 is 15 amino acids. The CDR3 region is CASSEGLGATDTQYF. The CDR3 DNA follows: TGTGCCAGCAGTGAGGGGTTGGGGGCCACAGATACGCAGTATTTT.

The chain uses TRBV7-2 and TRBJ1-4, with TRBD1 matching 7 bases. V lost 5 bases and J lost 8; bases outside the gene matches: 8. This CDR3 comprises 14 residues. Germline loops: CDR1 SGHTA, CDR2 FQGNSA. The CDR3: CASSKDRVGEKLFF. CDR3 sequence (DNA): TGTGCCAGCAGCAAAGACAGGGTCGGAGAAAAACTGTTTTTT.

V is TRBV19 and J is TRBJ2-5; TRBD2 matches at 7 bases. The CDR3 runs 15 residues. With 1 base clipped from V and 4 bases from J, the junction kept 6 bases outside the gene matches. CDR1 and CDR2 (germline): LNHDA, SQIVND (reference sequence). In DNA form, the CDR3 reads TGTGCCAGTAGTATAGTAGGGCGGGAGCGAGAGACCCAGTACTTC. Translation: CASSIVGRERETQYF.

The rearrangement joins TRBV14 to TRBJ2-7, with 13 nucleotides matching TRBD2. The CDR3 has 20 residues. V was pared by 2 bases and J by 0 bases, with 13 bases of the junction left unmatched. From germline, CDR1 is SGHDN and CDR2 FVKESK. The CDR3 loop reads CASSQNPGTSGARSSYEQYF. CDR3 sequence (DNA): TGTGCCAGCAGCCAAAATCCGGGGACTAGCGGGGCCAGGAGCTCCTACGAGCAGTACTTC.

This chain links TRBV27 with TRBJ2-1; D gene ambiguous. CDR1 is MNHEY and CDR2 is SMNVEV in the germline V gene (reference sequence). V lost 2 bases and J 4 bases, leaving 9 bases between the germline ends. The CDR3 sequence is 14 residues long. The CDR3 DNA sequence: TGTGCCAGCAGTTTAATAGGCGGTTACAATGAGCAGTTCTTC. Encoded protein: CASSLIGGYNEQFF.

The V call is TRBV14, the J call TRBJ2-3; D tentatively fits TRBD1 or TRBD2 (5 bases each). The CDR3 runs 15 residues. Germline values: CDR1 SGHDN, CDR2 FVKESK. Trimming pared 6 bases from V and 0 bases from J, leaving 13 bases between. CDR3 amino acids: CASRGTRTSTDTQYF. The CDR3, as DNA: TGTGCCAGCAGGGGGACGAGGACCAGCACAGATACGCAGTATTTT. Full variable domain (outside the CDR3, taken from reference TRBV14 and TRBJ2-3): EAGVTQFPSHSVIEKGQTVTLRCDPISGHDNLYWYRRVMGKEIKFLLHFVKESKQDESGMPNNRFLAERTGGTYSTLKVQPAELEDSGVYFCASRGTRTSTDTQYFGPGTRLTVL.

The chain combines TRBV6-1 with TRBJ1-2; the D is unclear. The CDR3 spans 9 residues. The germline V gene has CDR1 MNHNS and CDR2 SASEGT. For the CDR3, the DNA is TGTGCTTATAACTATGGCTACACCTTC. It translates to CAYNYGYTF.

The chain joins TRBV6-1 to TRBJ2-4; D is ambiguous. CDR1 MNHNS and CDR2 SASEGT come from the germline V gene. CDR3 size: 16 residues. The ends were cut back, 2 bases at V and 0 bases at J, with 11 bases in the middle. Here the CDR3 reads CASSEQQLLAKNIQYF. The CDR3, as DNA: TGTGCCAGCAGTGAACAGCAGCTACTAGCCAAAAACATTCAGTACTTC.

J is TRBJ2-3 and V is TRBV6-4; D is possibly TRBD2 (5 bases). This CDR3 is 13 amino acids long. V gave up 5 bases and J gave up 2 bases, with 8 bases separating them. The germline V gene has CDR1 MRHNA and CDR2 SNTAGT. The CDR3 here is CASSLRDTDTQYF. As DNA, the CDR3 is TGTGCCAGCAGTTTGAGGGACACAGATACGCAGTATTTT.

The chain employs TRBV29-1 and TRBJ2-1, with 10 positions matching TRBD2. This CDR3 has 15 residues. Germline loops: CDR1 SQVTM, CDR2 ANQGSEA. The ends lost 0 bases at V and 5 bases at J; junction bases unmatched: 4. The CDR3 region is CSVEDGLAANNEQFF. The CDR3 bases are TGCAGCGTTGAAGACGGACTAGCGGCCAACAATGAGCAGTTCTTC.

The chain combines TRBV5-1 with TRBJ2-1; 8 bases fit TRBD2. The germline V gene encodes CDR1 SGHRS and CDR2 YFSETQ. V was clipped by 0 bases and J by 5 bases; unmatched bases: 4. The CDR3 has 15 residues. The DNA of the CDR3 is TGCGCCAGCAGCTTGGCCCTAGCGGGTAACAATGAGCAGTTCTTC. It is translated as CASSLALAGNNEQFF.

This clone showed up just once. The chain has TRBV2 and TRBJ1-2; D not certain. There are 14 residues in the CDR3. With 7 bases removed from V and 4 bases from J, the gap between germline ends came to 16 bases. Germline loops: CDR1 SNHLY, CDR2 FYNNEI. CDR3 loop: CASTAETLTYGYTF. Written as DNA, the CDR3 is TGTGCCAGCACAGCGGAGACACTGACCTATGGCTACACCTTC.

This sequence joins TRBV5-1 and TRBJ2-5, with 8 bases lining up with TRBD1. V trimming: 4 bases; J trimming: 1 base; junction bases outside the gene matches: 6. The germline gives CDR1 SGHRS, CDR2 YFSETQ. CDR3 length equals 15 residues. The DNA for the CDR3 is TGCGCCAGCAGCCGAGGACAGGGAGGCCAAGAGACCCAGTACTTC. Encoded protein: CASSRGQGGQETQYF. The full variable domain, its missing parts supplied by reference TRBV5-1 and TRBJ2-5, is KAGVTQTPRYLIKTRGQQVTLSCSPISGHRSVSWYQQTPGQGLQFLFEYFSETQRNKGNFPGRFSGRQFSNSRSEMNVSTLELGDSALYLCASSRGQGGQETQYFGPGTRLLVL.

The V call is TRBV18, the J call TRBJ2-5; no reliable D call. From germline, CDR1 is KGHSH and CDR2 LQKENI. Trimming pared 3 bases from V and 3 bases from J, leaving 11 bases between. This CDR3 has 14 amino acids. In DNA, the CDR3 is TGTGCCAGCTCACCCTCCTGGCTAGAAGAGACCCAGTACTTC. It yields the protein CASSPSWLEETQYF.

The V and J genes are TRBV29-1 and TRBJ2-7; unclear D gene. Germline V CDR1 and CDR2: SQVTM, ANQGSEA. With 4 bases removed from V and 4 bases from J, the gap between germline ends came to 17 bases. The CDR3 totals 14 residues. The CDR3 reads CSVGQTRLVYEQYF. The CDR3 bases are TGCAGCGTTGGGCAGACACGGCTAGTATACGAGCAGTACTTC.

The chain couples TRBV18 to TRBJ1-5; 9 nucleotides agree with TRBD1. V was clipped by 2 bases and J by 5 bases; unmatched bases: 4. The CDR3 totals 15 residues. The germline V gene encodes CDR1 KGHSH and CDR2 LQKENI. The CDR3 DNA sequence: TGTGCCAGCTCACCAACCGACAGGGGGGATCAGCCCCAGCATTTT. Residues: CASSPTDRGDQPQHF. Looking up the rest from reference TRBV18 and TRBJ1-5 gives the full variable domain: NAGVMQNPRHLVRRRGQEARLRCSPMKGHSHVYWYRQLPEEGLKFMVYLQKENIIDESGMPKERFSAEFPKEGPSILRIQQVVRGDSAAYFCASSPTDRGDQPQHFGDGTRLSIL.

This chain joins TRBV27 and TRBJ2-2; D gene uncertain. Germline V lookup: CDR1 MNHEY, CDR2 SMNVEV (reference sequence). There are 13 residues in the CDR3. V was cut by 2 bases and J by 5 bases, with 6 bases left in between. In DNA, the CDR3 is TGTGCCAGCAGTTTAGTGGAAACCGGGGAGCTGTTTTTT. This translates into CASSLVETGELFF.

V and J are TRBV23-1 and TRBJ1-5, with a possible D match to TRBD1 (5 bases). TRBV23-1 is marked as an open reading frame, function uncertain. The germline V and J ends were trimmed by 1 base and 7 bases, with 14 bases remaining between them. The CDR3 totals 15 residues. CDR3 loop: CASSQWETEDQPQHF. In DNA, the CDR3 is TGCGCCAGCAGTCAATGGGAGACAGAGGACCAGCCCCAGCATTTT.

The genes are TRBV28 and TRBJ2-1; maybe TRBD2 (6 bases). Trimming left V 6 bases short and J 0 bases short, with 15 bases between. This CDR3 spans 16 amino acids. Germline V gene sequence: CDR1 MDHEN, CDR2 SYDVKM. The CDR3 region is CASRKAGLSSYNEQFF. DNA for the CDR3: TGTGCCAGCAGAAAAGCGGGCCTAAGCTCCTACAATGAGCAGTTCTTC.

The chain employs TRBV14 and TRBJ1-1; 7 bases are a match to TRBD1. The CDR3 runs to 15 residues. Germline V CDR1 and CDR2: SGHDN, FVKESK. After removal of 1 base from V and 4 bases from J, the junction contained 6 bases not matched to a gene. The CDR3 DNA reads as TGTGCCAGCAGCCAAGTGACAGGGTACTCCACTGAAGCTTTCTTT. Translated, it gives CASSQVTGYSTEAFF.

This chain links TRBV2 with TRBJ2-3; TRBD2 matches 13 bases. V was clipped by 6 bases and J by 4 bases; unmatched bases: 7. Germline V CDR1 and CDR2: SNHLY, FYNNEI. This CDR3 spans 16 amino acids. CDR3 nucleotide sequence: TGTGCCAGCAGGCCCACTAGCGGGGGGGCGGCAGATACGCAGTATTTT. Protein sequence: CASRPTSGGAADTQYF.

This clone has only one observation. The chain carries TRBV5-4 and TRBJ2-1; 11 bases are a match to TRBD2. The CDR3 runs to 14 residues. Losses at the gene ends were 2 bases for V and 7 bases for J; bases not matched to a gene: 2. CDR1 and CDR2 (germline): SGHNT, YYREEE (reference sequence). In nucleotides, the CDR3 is TGTGCCAGCAGCTTCATAGCGGGAGGGAATGAGCAGTTCTTC. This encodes CASSFIAGGNEQFF.

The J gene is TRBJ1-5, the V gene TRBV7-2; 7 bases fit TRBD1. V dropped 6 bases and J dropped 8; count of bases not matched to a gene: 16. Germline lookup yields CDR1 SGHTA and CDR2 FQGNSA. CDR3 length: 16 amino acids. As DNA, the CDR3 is TGTGCCAGCAGTCAAAAGGCGGCAGGGGGTTTAGAGCCCCAGCATTTT. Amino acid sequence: CASSQKAAGGLEPQHF.

In nucleotides, the CDR3 is TGTGCCAGCAGACCCTATGCCTACGAGCAGTACTTC. Its protein is CASRPYAYEQYF. The V gene is TRBV6-5, the J gene TRBJ2-5; D unresolved. The end of the DNA aligns better with TRBJ2-7, so the J call may be wrong. Germline V CDR1 and CDR2: MNHEY, SVGAGI. This CDR3 is 12 amino acids long.

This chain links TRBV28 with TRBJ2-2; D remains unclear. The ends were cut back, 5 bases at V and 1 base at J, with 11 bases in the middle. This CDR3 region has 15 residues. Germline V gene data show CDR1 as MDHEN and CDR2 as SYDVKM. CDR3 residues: CASSRSGRNTGELFF. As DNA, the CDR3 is TGTGCCAGCAGTCGATCTGGTAGGAACACCGGGGAGCTGTTTTTT.